These 18 T cell receptor beta chains came from one sample sequenced in a study of cytomegalovirus exposure and HLA in healthy donors. TCRdb's table, derived via immunoSEQ multiplex PCR, lists solely in-frame clones and lacks some. The data show 97,000 or so clones, around 96% seen once. The source material was PBMCs. The receptors stem from a woman aged 18-29 years in good health and CMV-seronegative.

This chain joins TRBV10-2 and TRBJ1-2; tentative D call: TRBD1 (6 bases). Trimming removed 2 bases at V and 6 bases at J, with 10 bases between. There are 13 residues in the CDR3. Germline V gene lookup returns CDR1 WSHSY and CDR2 SAAADI. In DNA, the CDR3 is TGCGCCAGCAGTGAGCAGGGGTTCGATGGCTACACCTTC. Translated: CASSEQGFDGYTF.

The chain employs TRBV5-1 and TRBJ2-4; TRBD1 aligns across 8 bases. The CDR3 covers 17 residues. The germline V gene has CDR1 SGHRS and CDR2 YFSETQ. Unmatched junction bases numbered 9, after V lost 4 bases and J lost 0 bases. The DNA for the CDR3 is TGCGCCAGCAGCGAAATCCAGGGGGCTCTAGCCAAAAACATTCAGTACTTC. It is translated as CASSEIQGALAKNIQYF.

The CDR3 region is CASSLGSGTYEQYF. The CDR3 DNA sequence: TGTGCCAGCTCCCTCGGGTCAGGGACCTACGAGCAGTACTTC. The J gene is TRBJ2-7, the V gene TRBV9; possibly TRBD1 for D (5 bases). V lost 7 bases and J lost 2, with 16 bases in between. CDR1 is SGDLS and CDR2 is YYNGEE in the germline V gene. The CDR3 sequence is 14 residues long.

V gene TRBV5-4 combines with J gene TRBJ2-3, with a tentative D call TRBD2 (6 bases). This CDR3 has 16 amino acids. The germline CDR1 and CDR2 sequences are SGHNT and YYREEE (reference sequence). V gave up 0 bases and J gave up 9 bases, with 20 bases separating them. The CDR3, as DNA: TGTGCCAGCAGCTTGGCCCTCGCGGGACCCCTGGAGACGCAGTATTTT. Translated: CASSLALAGPLETQYF.

The CDR3 here is CASSEAVAWETQYF. The CDR3 nucleotides read TGTGCCAGCAGTGAAGCTGTGGCTTGGGAGACCCAGTACTTC. The chain combines TRBV2 with TRBJ2-5; D unresolved. Germline V CDR1 and CDR2: SNHLY, FYNNEI. The ends were cut back, 0 bases at V and 5 bases at J, with 10 bases in the middle. The CDR3 is 14 residues long.

V gene TRBV6-6 combines with J gene TRBJ1-3; D is unresolved. The CDR3 consists of 15 residues. Trimming shortened V by 2 bases and J by 0 bases, and 8 bases separated the two germline ends. Germline loops: CDR1 MNHNY, CDR2 SVGAGI (reference sequence). CDR3 loop: CASSYMAYSGNTIYF. CDR3 nucleotides: TGTGCCAGCAGTTACATGGCTTACTCTGGAAACACCATATATTTT.

The chain links TRBV10-3 to TRBJ1-6; TRBD1 agrees at 7 bases. V shed 3 bases, J shed 9 bases, and the junction held 8 bases outside the gene matches. Per the germline V gene, CDR1 is ENHRY and CDR2 is SYGVKD. CDR3 length: 15 residues. The CDR3, as DNA: TGTGCCATCAGTGAACTGAACAGGGGTGGTTCACCCCTCCACTTT. Translating it yields CAISELNRGGSPLHF.

A single count supports this clone. The rearrangement uses TRBV28 and TRBJ2-5; 8 bases align to TRBD1. The germline V gene encodes CDR1 MDHEN and CDR2 SYDVKM. The CDR3 sequence is 13 residues long. Unmatched junction bases numbered 6, after V lost 7 bases and J lost 5 bases. This CDR3 reads CASNQGAPETQYF. The CDR3 nucleotides read TGTGCCAGCAACCAGGGGGCGCCGGAGACCCAGTACTTC.

The rearrangement links TRBV7-8 to TRBJ1-3; a weak D match, TRBD1 (5 bases). V was pared by 4 bases and J by 8 bases, with 18 bases between. Germline V lookup: CDR1 SGHVS, CDR2 FQNEAQ. The length of the CDR3 is 15 residues. CDR3 sequence reads: CASSWKGTVLDTIYF. The CDR3 DNA reads TGTGCCAGCAGCTGGAAGGGGACTGTCCTAGACACCATATATTTT. Drawing the rest from reference TRBV7-8 and TRBJ1-3, the complete variable domain is GAGVSQSPRYKVAKRGQDVALRCDPISGHVSLFWYQQALGQGPEFLTYFQNEAQLDKSGLPSDRFFAERPEGSVSTLKIQRTQQEDSAVYLCASSWKGTVLDTIYFGEGSWLTVV.

This chain connects TRBV19 to TRBJ2-3; tentatively, D is TRBD2 (5 bases). Trimming stripped 1 base from V and 2 bases from J, with 16 bases between. The CDR3 loop spans 17 amino acids. From germline, CDR1 is LNHDA and CDR2 SQIVND (reference sequence). CDR3 amino acids: CASSIGLGRGNTDTQYF. The CDR3 nucleotides are TGTGCCAGTAGTATAGGCCTCGGACGGGGTAACACAGATACGCAGTATTTT.

The chain carries TRBV7-8 and TRBJ2-7, with D possibly being TRBD2 (5 bases). CDR3 length equals 15 residues. Germline V gene sequence: CDR1 SGHVS, CDR2 FQNEAQ. Trimming took 2 bases from V and 6 from J, leaving 17 bases between them. CDR3 sequence: CASSLRADFFGEQYF. The CDR3 bases are TGTGCCAGCAGCTTACGGGCGGACTTCTTCGGCGAGCAGTACTTC. The whole variable domain, filled in from reference TRBV7-8 and TRBJ2-7, reads GAGVSQSPRYKVAKRGQDVALRCDPISGHVSLFWYQQALGQGPEFLTYFQNEAQLDKSGLPSDRFFAERPEGSVSTLKIQRTQQEDSAVYLCASSLRADFFGEQYFGPGTRLTVT.

The V call is TRBV4-3, the J call TRBJ2-5; 9 bases line up with TRBD2. The CDR3 is 17 residues long. Germline V gene lookup returns CDR1 LGHNA and CDR2 YSLEER. J gave up 3 bases and V 0 bases, and 8 bases lay outside the gene matches. CDR3 region: CASSQEVSGGPEETQYF. As DNA, the CDR3 is TGCGCCAGCAGCCAAGAGGTTAGCGGGGGCCCAGAAGAGACCCAGTACTTC.

The rearrangement joins TRBV6-5 to TRBJ2-1; perhaps TRBD2 as D (5 bases). V lost 3 bases and J 3 bases, leaving 15 bases between the germline ends. Germline values: CDR1 MNHEY, CDR2 SVGAGI. The CDR3 length is 16 residues. The CDR3: CASSYLPGGSYNEQFF. DNA of the CDR3: TGTGCCAGCAGTTATCTTCCGGGTGGGAGCTACAATGAGCAGTTCTTC.

This sequence joins TRBV10-1 and TRBJ1-1, with TRBD1 as a possible D gene (5 bases). Trimming removed 3 bases at V and 5 bases at J, with 13 bases between. In germline, CDR1 is WNHNN, CDR2 SYGVQD (reference sequence). The CDR3 runs 14 residues. The CDR3 sequence is CASSEGREGTEAFF. CDR3 DNA: TGCGCCAGCAGTGAAGGCAGGGAAGGGACTGAAGCTTTCTTT.

Here the CDR3 DNA reads TGTGCCAGCAGCCACGTCGCCAGGGCCCTCGACTATGGCTACACCTTC. Translation: CASSHVARALDYGYTF. The chain carries TRBV5-4 and TRBJ1-2; TRBD1 might be the D (5 bases). This CDR3 spans 16 amino acids. V was pared by 4 bases and J by 3 bases, with 19 bases between. Germline V CDR1 and CDR2: SGHNT, YYREEE (reference sequence). Complete variable domain (other parts from reference TRBV5-4 and TRBJ1-2): ETGVTQSPTHLIKTRGQQVTLRCSSQSGHNTVSWYQQALGQGPQFIFQYYREEENGRGNFPPRFSGLQFPNYSSELNVNALELDDSALYLCASSHVARALDYGYTFGSGTRLTVV.

The gene calls are TRBV10-3 and TRBJ2-6, with TRBD1 matching 8 bases. Looked up from germline, CDR1 is ENHRY and CDR2 is SYGVKD. V was clipped by 7 bases and J by 0 bases; unmatched bases: 14. The CDR3 is 19 amino acids. CDR3 amino acids: CAITQPGQGGNSGANVLTF. In nucleotides, the CDR3 is TGTGCCATCACCCAACCCGGACAGGGCGGGAACTCTGGGGCCAACGTCCTGACTTTC.

V gene TRBV27 combines with J gene TRBJ2-5; D is perhaps TRBD1 (5 bases). Germline CDR1 reads MNHEY; CDR2 reads SMNVEV (reference sequence). The length of the CDR3 is 16 residues. Between the trimmed V and J ends, which lost 6 bases and 1 base, there was a span of 18 bases. The CDR3 DNA reads as TGTGCCAGCAGCCCTTGGGGCAGGACAACCCAAGAGACCCAGTACTTC. This sequence encodes CASSPWGRTTQETQYF.

This chain joins TRBV5-1 and TRBJ2-7; 7 bases are shared with TRBD2. Germline CDR1 reads SGHRS; CDR2 reads YFSETQ. This CDR3 comprises 15 residues. The V gene end was trimmed by 0 bases and the J gene end by 3 bases; junction bases not matched to a gene: 6. DNA of the CDR3: TGCGCCAGCAGCTTGGCTGGGGCGGGGGACTACGAGCAGTACTTC. Protein product: CASSLAGAGDYEQYF.